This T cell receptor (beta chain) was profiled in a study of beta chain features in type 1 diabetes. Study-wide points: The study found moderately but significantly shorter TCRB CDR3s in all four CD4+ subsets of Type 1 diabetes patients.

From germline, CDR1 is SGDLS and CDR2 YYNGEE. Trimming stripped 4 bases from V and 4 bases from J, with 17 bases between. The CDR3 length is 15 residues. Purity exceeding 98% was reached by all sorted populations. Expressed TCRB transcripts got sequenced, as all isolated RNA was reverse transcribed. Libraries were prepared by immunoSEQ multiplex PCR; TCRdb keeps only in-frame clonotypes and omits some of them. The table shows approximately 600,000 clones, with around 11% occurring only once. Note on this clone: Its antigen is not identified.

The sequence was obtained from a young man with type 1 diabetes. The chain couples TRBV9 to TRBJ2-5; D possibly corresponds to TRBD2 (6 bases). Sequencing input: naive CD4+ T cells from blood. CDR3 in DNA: TGTGCCAGCAGCCCTGGAGGGTCTTCTGGAGAGACCCAGTACTTC. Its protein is CASSPGGSSGETQYF.